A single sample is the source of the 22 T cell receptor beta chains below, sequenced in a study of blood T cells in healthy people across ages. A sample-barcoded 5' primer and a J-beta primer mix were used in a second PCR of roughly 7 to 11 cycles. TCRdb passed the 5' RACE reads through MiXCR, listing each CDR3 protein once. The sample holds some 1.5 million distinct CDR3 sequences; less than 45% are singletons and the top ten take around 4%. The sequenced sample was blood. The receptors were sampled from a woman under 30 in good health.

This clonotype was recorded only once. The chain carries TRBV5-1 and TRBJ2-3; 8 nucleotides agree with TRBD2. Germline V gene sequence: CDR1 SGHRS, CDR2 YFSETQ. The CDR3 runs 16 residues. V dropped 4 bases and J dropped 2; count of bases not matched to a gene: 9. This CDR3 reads CASSPLSGGITDTQYF. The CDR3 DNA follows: TGCGCCAGCAGCCCGCTAAGCGGGGGAATCACAGATACGCAGTATTTT. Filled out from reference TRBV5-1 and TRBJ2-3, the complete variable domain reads KAGVTQTPRYLIKTRGQQVTLSCSPISGHRSVSWYQQTPGQGLQFLFEYFSETQRNKGNFPGRFSGRQFSNSRSEMNVSTLELGDSALYLCASSPLSGGITDTQYFGPGTRLTVL.

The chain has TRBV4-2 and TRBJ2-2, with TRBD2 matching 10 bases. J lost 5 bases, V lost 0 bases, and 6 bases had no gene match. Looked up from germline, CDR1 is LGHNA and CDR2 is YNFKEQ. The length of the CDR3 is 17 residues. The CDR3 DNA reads TGTGCCAGCAGCCAAGATTTTAGCGGGAGGTTTACCGGGGAGCTGTTTTTT. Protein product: CASSQDFSGRFTGELFF.

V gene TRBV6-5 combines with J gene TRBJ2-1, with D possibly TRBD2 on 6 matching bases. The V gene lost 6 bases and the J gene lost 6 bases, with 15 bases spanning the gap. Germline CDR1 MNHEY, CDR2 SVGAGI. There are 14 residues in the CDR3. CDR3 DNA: TGTGCCAGCAGCCTCGTTGAACTAGCCAATGAGCAGTTCTTC. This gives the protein CASSLVELANEQFF.

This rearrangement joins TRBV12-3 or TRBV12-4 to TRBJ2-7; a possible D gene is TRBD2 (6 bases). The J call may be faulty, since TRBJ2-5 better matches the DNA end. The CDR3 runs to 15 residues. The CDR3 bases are TGTGCCAGCAACGAGGAGGGCCGAATTGGGGAGACCCAGTACTTC. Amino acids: CASNEEGRIGETQYF.

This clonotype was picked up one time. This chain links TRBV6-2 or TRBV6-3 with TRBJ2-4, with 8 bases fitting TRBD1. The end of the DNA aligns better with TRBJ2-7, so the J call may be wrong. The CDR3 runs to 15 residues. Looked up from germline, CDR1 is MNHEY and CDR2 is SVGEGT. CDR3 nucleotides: TGTGCCAGCAGTTCAGACAGGGGAAGCTCCTACGAGCAGTACTTC. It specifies CASSSDRGSSYEQYF.

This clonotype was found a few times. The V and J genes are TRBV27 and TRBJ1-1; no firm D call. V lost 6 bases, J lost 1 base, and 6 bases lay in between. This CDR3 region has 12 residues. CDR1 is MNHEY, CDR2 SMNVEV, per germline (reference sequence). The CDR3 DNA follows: TGTGCCAGCAGAAGGCCGAACACTGAAGCTTTCTTT. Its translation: CASRRPNTEAFF.

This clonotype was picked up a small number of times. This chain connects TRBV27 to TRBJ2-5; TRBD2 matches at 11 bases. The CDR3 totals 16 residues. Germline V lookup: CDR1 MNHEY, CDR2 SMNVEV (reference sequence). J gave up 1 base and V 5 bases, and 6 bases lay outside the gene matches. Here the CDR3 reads CASSVGLAGIQETQYF. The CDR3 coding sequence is TGTGCCAGCAGTGTAGGACTAGCGGGTATCCAAGAGACCCAGTACTTC.

CDR3 amino acids: CASSEGFPLHNGEQFF. The CDR3 DNA reads TGTGCCAGCAGTGAAGGGTTTCCCCTACACAATGGGGAGCAGTTCTTC. The chain employs TRBV2 and TRBJ2-1, with D unresolved. V lost 1 base and J lost 10, with 20 bases in between. The CDR3 sequence is 16 residues long. Germline V gene data show CDR1 as SNHLY and CDR2 as FYNNEI.

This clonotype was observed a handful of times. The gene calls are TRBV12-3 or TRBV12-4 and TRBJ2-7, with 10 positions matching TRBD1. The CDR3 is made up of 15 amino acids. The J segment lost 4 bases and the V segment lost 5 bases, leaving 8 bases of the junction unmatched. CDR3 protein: CASSTKDRGLYEQYF. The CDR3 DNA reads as TGTGCCAGCAGTACCAAGGACAGGGGGTTGTACGAGCAGTACTTC.

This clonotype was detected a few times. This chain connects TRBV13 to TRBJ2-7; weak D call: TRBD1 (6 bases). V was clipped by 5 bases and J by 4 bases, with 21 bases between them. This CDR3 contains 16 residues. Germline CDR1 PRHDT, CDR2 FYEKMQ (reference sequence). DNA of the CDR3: TGTGCCAGCAGCACAGCTGACAGGACGGCGTCATACGAGCAGTACTTC. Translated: CASSTADRTASYEQYF.

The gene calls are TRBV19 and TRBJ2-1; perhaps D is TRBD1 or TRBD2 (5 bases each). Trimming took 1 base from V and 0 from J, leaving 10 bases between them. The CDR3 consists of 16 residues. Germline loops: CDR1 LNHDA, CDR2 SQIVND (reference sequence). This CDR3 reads CASSIVRGSSYNEQFF. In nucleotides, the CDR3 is TGTGCCAGTAGTATAGTGAGGGGTTCCTCCTACAATGAGCAGTTCTTC.

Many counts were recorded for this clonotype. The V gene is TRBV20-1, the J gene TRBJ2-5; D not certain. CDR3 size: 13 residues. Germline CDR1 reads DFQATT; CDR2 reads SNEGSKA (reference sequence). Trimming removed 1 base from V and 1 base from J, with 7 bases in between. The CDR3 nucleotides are TGCAGTGCTAGAGTTCCAGGCCAAGAGACCCAGTACTTC. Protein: CSARVPGQETQYF.

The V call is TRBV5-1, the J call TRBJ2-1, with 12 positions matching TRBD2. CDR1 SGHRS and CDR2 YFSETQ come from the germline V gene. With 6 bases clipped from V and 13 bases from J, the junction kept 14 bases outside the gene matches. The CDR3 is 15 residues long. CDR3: CASTLSGLAGGGQFF. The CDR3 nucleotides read TGCGCCAGCACCCTCTCGGGTCTAGCGGGAGGGGGTCAGTTCTTC.

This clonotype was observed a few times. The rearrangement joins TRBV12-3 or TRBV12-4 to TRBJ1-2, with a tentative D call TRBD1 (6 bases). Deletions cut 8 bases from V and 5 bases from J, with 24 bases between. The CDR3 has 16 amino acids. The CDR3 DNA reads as TGTGCCAGCGACGGGACCAGGGGTCAGAGTTCGTATGGCTACACCTTC. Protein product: CASDGTRGQSSYGYTF.

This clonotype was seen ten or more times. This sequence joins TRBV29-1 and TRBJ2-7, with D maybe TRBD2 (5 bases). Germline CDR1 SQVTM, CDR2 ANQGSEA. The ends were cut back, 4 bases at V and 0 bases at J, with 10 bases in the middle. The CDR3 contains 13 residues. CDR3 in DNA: TGCAGCGTTGGAGCGGAAAGCTCCTACGAGCAGTACTTC. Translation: CSVGAESSYEQYF.

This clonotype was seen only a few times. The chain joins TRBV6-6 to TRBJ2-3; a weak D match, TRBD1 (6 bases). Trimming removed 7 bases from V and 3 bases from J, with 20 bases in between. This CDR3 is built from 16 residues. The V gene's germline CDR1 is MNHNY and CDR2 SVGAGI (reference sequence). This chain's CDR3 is CASTPGWGHGTDTQYF. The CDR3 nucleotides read TGTGCCAGCACCCCGGGTTGGGGACACGGGACAGATACGCAGTATTTT.

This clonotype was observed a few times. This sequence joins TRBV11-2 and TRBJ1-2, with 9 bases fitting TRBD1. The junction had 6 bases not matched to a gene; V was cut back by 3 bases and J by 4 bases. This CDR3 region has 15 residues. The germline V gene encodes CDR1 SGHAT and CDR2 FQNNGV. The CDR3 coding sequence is TGTGCCAGCAGCTTGGCGGGACAGGGCGTCTATGGCTACACCTTC. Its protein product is CASSLAGQGVYGYTF.

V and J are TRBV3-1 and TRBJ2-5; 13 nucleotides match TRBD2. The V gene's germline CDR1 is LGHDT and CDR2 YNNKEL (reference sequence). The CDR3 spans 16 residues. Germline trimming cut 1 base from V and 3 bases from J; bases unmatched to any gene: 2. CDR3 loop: CASSQGTSGSEETQYF. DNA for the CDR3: TGTGCCAGCAGCCAAGGGACTAGCGGGAGCGAAGAGACCCAGTACTTC.

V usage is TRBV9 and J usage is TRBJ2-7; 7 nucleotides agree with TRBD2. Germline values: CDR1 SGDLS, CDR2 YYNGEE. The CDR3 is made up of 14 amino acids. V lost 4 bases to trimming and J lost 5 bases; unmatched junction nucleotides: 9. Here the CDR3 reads CASSPGGGADEQYF. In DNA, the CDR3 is TGTGCCAGCAGCCCCGGGGGAGGGGCCGACGAGCAGTACTTC.

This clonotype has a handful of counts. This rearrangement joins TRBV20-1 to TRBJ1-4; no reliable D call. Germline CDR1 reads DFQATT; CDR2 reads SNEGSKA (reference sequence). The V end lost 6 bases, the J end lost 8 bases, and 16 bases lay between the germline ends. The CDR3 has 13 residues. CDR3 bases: TGCAGTGCCACGACCTTCGCGGGGGAAAAACTGTTTTTT. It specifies CSATTFAGEKLFF.

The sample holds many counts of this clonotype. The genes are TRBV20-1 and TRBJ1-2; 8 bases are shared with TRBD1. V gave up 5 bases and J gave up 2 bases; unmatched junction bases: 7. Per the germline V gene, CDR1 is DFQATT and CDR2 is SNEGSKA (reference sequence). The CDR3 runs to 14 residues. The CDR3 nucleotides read TGCAGTGCTCGTACCGGGACAGGAAACTATGGCTACACCTTC. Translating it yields CSARTGTGNYGYTF.

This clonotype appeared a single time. CDR3 protein: CASSLRLAISYNEQYF. The CDR3 coding sequence is TGCGCCAGCAGCTTACGACTAGCGATCTCCTACAATGAGCAGTACTTC. The chain has TRBV5-1 and TRBJ2-5; 8 bases agree with TRBD2. V shed 2 bases, J shed 11 bases, and the junction held 17 bases outside the gene matches. The CDR3 is 16 residues long. Germline V gives CDR1 SGHRS, CDR2 YFSETQ.